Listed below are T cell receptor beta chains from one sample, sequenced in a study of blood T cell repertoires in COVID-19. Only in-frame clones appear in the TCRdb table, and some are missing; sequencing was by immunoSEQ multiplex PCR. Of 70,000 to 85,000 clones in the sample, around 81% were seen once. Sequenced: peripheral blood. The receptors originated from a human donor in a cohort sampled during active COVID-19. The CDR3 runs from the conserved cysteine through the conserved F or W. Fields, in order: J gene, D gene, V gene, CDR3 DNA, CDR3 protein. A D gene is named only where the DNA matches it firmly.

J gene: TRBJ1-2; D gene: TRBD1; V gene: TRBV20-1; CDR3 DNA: TGCAGTGCTAGTGATCCGACAGGGGACGGCTACACCTTC; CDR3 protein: CSASDPTGDGYTF
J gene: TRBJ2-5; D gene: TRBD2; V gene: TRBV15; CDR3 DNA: TGTGCCACCAGCAGGCTAGCGGGCGGGCTGGAGACCCAGTACTTC; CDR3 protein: CATSRLAGGLETQYF
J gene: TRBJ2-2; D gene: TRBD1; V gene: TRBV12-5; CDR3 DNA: TGTGCTAGTGGGGGACAGGGACACACCGGGGAGCTGTTTTTT; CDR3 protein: CASGGQGHTGELFF
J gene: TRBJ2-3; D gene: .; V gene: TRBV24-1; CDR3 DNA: TGTGCCACAAGTGGCGGAGATACGCAGTATTTT; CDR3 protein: CATSGGDTQYF
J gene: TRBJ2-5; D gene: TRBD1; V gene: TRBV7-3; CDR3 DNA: TGTGCCAGCAGCACCGGGACAGGGGGGATAGCGGAACAAGAGACCCAGTACTTC; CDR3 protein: CASSTGTGGIAEQETQYF
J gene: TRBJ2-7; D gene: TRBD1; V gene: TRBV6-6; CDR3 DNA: TGTGCCAGCAGTTCCTCCGGGACAGGGGGGGCCTACGAGCAGTACTTC; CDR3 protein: CASSSSGTGGAYEQYF
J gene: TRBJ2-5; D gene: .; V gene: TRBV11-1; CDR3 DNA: TGTGCCAGCAGCTTATTTACGCGGGGAGGTGAGACCCAGTACTTC; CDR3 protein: CASSLFTRGGETQYF
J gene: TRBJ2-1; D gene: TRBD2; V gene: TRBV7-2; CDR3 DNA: TGTGCCAGCAGCTTAGTAGGGACTAGCGGGGGTAAGGGTTACAATGAGCAGTTCTTC; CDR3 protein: CASSLVGTSGGKGYNEQFF
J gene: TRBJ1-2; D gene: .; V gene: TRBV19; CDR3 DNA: TGTGCCAGTAGTGGGAGGAACTATGGCTACACCTTC; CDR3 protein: CASSGRNYGYTF
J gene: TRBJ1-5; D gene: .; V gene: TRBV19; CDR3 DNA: TGTGCCAGTAGTATAGCAAGGGGTAGCAATCAGCCCCAGCATTTT; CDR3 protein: CASSIARGSNQPQHF
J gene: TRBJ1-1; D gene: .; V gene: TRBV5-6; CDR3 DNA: TGTGCCAGCAGCTTCAGGTTAACCTCTAACACTGAAGCTTTCTTT; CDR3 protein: CASSFRLTSNTEAFF
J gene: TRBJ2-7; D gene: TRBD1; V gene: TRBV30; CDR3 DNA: TGTGCCTTGAAGGGGACAGTCCAAGGCTCCTACGAGCAGTACTTC; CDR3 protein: CALKGTVQGSYEQYF
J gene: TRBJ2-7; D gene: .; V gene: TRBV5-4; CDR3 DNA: TGTGCCAGCAGCCCCGGGGGTGGGGGGGCCGTTTCCTACGAGCAGTACTTC; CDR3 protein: CASSPGGGGAVSYEQYF
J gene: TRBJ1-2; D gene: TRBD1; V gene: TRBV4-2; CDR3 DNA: TGTGCCAGCAGCCAAGAAACGACCGGACAGGGGCCTAGGGGCTACACCTTC; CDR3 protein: CASSQETTGQGPRGYTF
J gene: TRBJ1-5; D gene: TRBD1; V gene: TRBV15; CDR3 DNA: TGTGCCACCAGCAGGTCTGGGACAGGGAATCAGCCCCAGCATTTT; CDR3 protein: CATSRSGTGNQPQHF